The 12 T cell receptor beta chains reported below all come from one sample, sequenced in a study of blood T cell repertoires in COVID-19. The data were produced by immunoSEQ multiplex PCR, yet TCRdb's version contains in-frame clones alone and is incomplete. The sample has approximately 200,000 clones, 70% to 90% seen once. Source material: peripheral blood. The receptors shown here come from a woman in her 30s with acute or convalescent COVID-19.

The rearrangement links TRBV28 to TRBJ2-3, with 12 bases matching TRBD2. The CDR3 totals 16 residues. The V gene end was trimmed by 7 bases and the J gene end by 1 base; junction bases not matched to a gene: 6. From germline, CDR1 is MDHEN and CDR2 SYDVKM. CDR3 loop: CASNSRLAGGTDTQYF. In DNA form, the CDR3 reads TGTGCCAGCAATTCTCGACTAGCGGGAGGCACAGATACGCAGTATTTT.

The chain uses TRBV4-2 and TRBJ2-3; weak D call: TRBD2 (5 bases). This CDR3 spans 14 amino acids. Germline lookup yields CDR1 LGHNA and CDR2 YNFKEQ. The V end was cut by 3 bases, the J end by 7 bases, with 14 bases between. CDR3 DNA sequence: TGTGCCAGCAGCCAGGGAGCGGACGCTAATACGCAGTATTTT. Protein sequence: CASSQGADANTQYF.

The chain recombines TRBV7-3 with TRBJ2-1; tentatively, D is TRBD2 (5 bases). The CDR3 consists of 15 residues. V was clipped by 8 bases and J by 6 bases, with 20 bases between them. The V gene's germline CDR1 is SGHTA and CDR2 FQGTGA. The CDR3 coding sequence is TGTGCCAGCTATATCCCTGGACTTATCGGCAATGAGCAGTTCTTC. Translating it yields CASYIPGLIGNEQFF.

A few counts support this clone. The chain uses TRBV12-3 or TRBV12-4 and TRBJ2-1; a possible D gene is TRBD2 (5 bases). CDR3 length equals 13 residues. The germline V and J ends were trimmed by 6 bases and 6 bases, with 12 bases remaining between them. CDR3 sequence (DNA): TGTGCCAGCAGGGAGGCAATCGGCAATGAGCAGTTCTTC. This codes for CASREAIGNEQFF.

This sequence joins TRBV28 and TRBJ2-7; no reliable D call. Per the germline V gene, CDR1 is MDHEN and CDR2 is SYDVKM. The CDR3 length is 15 residues. Trimming took off 3 bases at V and 4 bases at J, with 16 bases between the two ends. The DNA of the CDR3 is TGTGCCAGCAGTTTCGCCGTGCAGGTCGAGTACGAGCAGTACTTC. Protein: CASSFAVQVEYEQYF.

The rearrangement links TRBV11-3 to TRBJ2-7; D remains unclear. V lost 2 bases to trimming and J lost 3 bases, with 8 bases between them. The CDR3 runs 13 residues. Germline V gene lookup returns CDR1 SGHNT and CDR2 YENEEA. CDR3 DNA sequence: TGTGCCAGCAGCTTAATGGCTGACTACGAGCAGTACTTC. This translates into CASSLMADYEQYF.

V gene TRBV27 combines with J gene TRBJ1-5; D ambiguous. With 3 bases removed from V and 5 bases from J, the gap between germline ends came to 8 bases. The germline V gene has CDR1 MNHEY and CDR2 SMNVEV (reference sequence). This CDR3 contains 13 residues. CDR3 coding DNA: TGTGCCAGCAGTTTCTGGCCCGATCAGCCCCAGCATTTT. As protein: CASSFWPDQPQHF.

The V call is TRBV11-3, the J call TRBJ2-5; a weak D match, TRBD2 (6 bases). With 5 bases removed from V and 1 base from J, the gap between germline ends came to 14 bases. From germline, CDR1 is SGHNT and CDR2 YENEEA. The CDR3 totals 15 residues. The CDR3 coding sequence is TGTGCCAGCAGCCCCCACCCGGGAGCCCAAGAGACCCAGTACTTC. Its translation: CASSPHPGAQETQYF.

This clone was found a few times. The chain has TRBV3-1 (or the pseudogene TRBV3-2) and TRBJ1-1; D is unresolved. Trimming took 3 bases from V and 10 from J, leaving 12 bases between them. The germline V gene encodes CDR1 LGHDT and CDR2 YNNKEL (reference sequence). The CDR3 spans 12 residues. CDR3 nucleotide sequence: TGTGCCAGCAGCCACCGGAGCGGAGGAGCTTTCTTT. Its translation is CASSHRSGGAFF.

V is TRBV5-1 and J is TRBJ2-1; no clear D. The V gene's germline CDR1 is SGHRS and CDR2 YFSETQ. The CDR3 runs to 13 residues. V gave up 4 bases and J gave up 6 bases, with 11 bases separating them. The CDR3 region has the DNA TGCGCCAGCAGCACAAACCCAAGCAATGAGCAGTTCTTC. Residues: CASSTNPSNEQFF.

The genes are TRBV15 and TRBJ1-3; possible D gene TRBD1, 5 bases. V dropped 0 bases and J dropped 2 bases, with 11 bases sitting between them. The CDR3 is 16 amino acids. CDR1 is LNHNV, CDR2 YYDKDF, per germline (reference sequence). CDR3 DNA: TGTGCCACCAGCAGAGATCAGCACAGGACTGGAAACACCATATATTTT. This codes for CATSRDQHRTGNTIYF.

V and J are TRBV4-1 and TRBJ2-1; TRBD2 agrees at 10 bases. The germline CDR1 and CDR2 sequences are MGHRA and YSYEKL. With 3 bases clipped from V and 3 bases from J, the junction kept 11 bases outside the gene matches. This CDR3 has 18 amino acids. Written as DNA, the CDR3 is TGCGCCAGCAGCCAGGTAGACATGGGACTAGCGAACTACAATGAGCAGTTCTTC. Amino acid sequence: CASSQVDMGLANYNEQFF.